This T cell receptor (beta chain) emerged from a study of T-cell reconstitution after alpha-beta-depleted transplantation in children. Germline V gene data show CDR1 as MDHEN and CDR2 as SYDVKM. V lost 1 base, J lost 0 bases, and 8 bases stayed unmatched. This CDR3 comprises 18 residues. As it was prepared, the TCRbeta library received unique molecular identifiers. In TCRdb, the PCR reads were re-called with MiXCR into one record per CDR3 protein. The repertoire includes a few hundred thousand distinct CDR3 sequences, about a tenth of them detected once, and 4.5% to 7% sits in the top ten. This specimen consisted of PBMCs from the stem cell graft donor, obtained from the stem cell graft. The source of this sequence is a human donor who donated a stem cell graft to a child with acute myeloid leukemia. The chain combines TRBV28 with TRBJ2-1; 8 nucleotides agree with TRBD2. The CDR3 protein is CASSLSGWSGSSYNEQFF. The CDR3 DNA is TGTGCCAGCAGTTTATCCGGCTGGAGCGGGAGCTCCTACAATGAGCAGTTCTTC. The full variable domain, its missing parts supplied by reference TRBV28 and TRBJ2-1, is DVKVTQSSRYLVKRTGEKVFLECVQDMDHENMFWYRQDPGLGLRLIYFSYDVKMKEKGDIPEGYSVSREKKERFSLILESASTNQTSMYLCASSLSGWSGSSYNEQFFGPGTRLTVL.